This TCR beta chain was captured by sequencing in a study of PD-1 blockade in classical Hodgkin lymphoma. The study's findings and limits: Reports described newly diagnosed patients as having lower baseline TCR diversity than healthy donors. Baseline diversity was lower in partial responders and progressors than complete responders. Why the repertoires differ is still unclear, perhaps disease activity or prior therapy.

The CDR3 has 14 residues. The V gene lost 0 bases and the J gene lost 1 base, with 6 bases spanning the gap. CDR1 is WNHNN and CDR2 is SYGVQD in the germline V gene (reference sequence). Each of the patients experienced relapse following autologous stem cell transplantation, and their brentuximab vedotin exposure differed. Profiled with immunoSEQ multiplex PCR; TCRdb holds only in-frame clones, not every one. Here the sample spans under 100,000 clones, over 80% being singletons. About this clone: What it binds is not known.

The TCR originated in a human donor with classical Hodgkin lymphoma. This chain links TRBV10-1 with TRBJ1-2; D possibly corresponds to TRBD1 (5 bases). The input for sequencing was peripheral blood mononuclear cells (PBMCs), taken at baseline. The CDR3 nucleotides are TGCGCCAGCAGTGAGTCGGGGGTTAACTATGGCTACACCTTC. It yields the protein CASSESGVNYGYTF.